The clone carrying this T cell receptor (beta chain) is medium-sized by share. The target antigen is unknown. The CDR3 covers 13 residues. With V trimmed by 3 bases and J by 6 bases, 1 base remained unmatched. Germline V gives CDR1 SGDLS, CDR2 YYNGEE. This sample stems from a study of T cell responses to AZD1222 COVID-19 vaccine. The table came from immunoSEQ multiplex PCR; TCRdb's copy has only in-frame clones and leaves some out. The sample yields roughly 75,000 clones, around 87% seen once. Findings and limits, study-wide: Two doses of AZD1222 preceded a rise in Spike-specific TCR breadth and depth. The donor group comprised mostly white British people and more females; the analysis possibly underestimated clonal diversity. Targets within unmutated variant regions were reportedly found for nearly half of spike-specific TCRs. Baseline serology detected seropositivity in only a handful of AZD1222 recipients.

The TCR sequence derives from an adult who received the AZD1222 COVID-19 vaccine. Sequencing was performed on peripheral blood, taken 28 days after the second AZD1222 dose. V is TRBV9 and J is TRBJ2-2, with 8 nucleotides matching TRBD1. The CDR3 here is CASSAQGAGELFF. Written as DNA, the CDR3 is TGTGCCAGCAGCGCACAGGGGGCCGGGGAGCTGTTTTTT.